This TCR beta chain came from a study of CD8 T cells in ankylosing spondylitis. The germline CDR1 and CDR2 sequences are SNHLY and FYNNEI. V was clipped by 5 bases and J by 2 bases, with 8 bases between them. This CDR3 spans 13 amino acids. Findings and limits, study-wide: Clones that were linked to disease were CD8+ and were relatively rare in peripheral blood. One TCR beta motif, made up of about 8 highly homologous variants, appeared characteristic of ankylosing spondylitis blood. As reported, disease-linked clones showed significant enrichment in matched ankylosing spondylitis synovial fluid.

Points on this clonotype: The antigen is undetermined.

Libraries of TCR beta came from quantitative 5'-RACE with molecular barcodes. TCRdb passed the 5' RACE reads through MiXCR, listing each CDR3 protein once. The sample holds about 220,000 distinct CDR3 sequences; more than 25% are singletons and the top ten take under 7%. The clonotype originates from a male donor with ankylosing spondylitis or in good health (not recorded which). The sample was blood, either unsorted or a sorted T cell fraction (not recorded which). The genes are TRBV2 and TRBJ2-3, with D maybe TRBD2 (6 bases). The CDR3 nucleotides read TGTGCCAGCAGTACGGGACTCACAGATACGCAGTATTTT. As protein: CASSTGLTDTQYF.